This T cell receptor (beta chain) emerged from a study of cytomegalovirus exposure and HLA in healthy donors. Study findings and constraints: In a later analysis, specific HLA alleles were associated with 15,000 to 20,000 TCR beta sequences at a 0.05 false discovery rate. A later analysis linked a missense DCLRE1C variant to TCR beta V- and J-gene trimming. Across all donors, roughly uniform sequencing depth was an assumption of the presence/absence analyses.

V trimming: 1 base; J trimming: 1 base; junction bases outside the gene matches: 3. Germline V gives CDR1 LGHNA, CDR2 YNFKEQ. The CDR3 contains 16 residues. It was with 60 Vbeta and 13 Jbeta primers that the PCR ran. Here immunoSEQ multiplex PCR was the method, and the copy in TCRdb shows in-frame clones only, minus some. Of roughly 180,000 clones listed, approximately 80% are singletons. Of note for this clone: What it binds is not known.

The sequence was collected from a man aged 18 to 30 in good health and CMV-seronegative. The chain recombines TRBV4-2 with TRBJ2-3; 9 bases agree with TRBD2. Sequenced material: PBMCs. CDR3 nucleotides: TGTGCCAGCAGCCAAGGGGAGCGGGGGGGCACAGATACGCAGTATTTT. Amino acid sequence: CASSQGERGGTDTQYF.